This T cell receptor (beta chain) was identified in a study of blood T cell repertoires in COVID-19. Study details: There were acute and convalescent COVID-19 samples, and they came from the United States, Italy and Spain. PBMCs, B-cell-depleted T cells, or T cells provided the cDNA or gDNA that made up the material.

Only in-frame clones appear in the TCRdb table, and some are missing; sequencing was by immunoSEQ multiplex PCR. The table lists about 150,000 clones, about 88% of them singletons. The CDR3 has 14 amino acids. The germline V and J ends were trimmed by 1 base and 2 bases, with 9 bases remaining between them. Germline loops: CDR1 SGHNT, CDR2 YYREEE (reference sequence). This receptor was obtained from a woman between 65 and 79 years old with acute or convalescent COVID-19. This chain joins TRBV5-4 and TRBJ1-2, with a tentative D call TRBD1 (6 bases). Sample: peripheral blood. The CDR3 DNA sequence: TGTGCCAGCAGCTTGCCAGACAGGAACTATGGCTACACCTTC. It is translated as CASSLPDRNYGYTF.